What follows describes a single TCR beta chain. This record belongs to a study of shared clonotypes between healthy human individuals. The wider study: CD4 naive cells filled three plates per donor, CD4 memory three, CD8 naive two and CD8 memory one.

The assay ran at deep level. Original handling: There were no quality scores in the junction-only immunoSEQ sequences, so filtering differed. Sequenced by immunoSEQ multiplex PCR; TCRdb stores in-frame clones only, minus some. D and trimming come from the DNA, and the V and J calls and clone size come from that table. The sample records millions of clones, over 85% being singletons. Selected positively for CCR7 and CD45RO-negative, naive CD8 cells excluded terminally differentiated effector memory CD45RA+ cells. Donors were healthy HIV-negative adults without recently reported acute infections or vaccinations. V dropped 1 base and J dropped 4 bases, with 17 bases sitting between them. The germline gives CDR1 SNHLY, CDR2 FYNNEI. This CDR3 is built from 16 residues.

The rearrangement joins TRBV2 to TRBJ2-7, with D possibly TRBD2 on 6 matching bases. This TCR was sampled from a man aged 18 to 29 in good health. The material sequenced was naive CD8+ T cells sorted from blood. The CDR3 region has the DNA TGTGCCAGCAGTGAAGGGGACGGGGGTCCACCGTACGAGCAGTACTTC. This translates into CASSEGDGGPPYEQYF.